This T cell receptor beta chain was sequenced during a study of T cell responses to AZD1222 COVID-19 vaccine. Clones were read by immunoSEQ multiplex PCR, and TCRdb kept only the in-frame ones, dropping some. There are 27,000 or so clones in the sample; around 93% occur only once, and around 8% lies in the top ten. V lost 0 bases, J lost 11 bases, and 10 bases stayed unmatched. This CDR3 is 17 amino acids long. CDR1 is KGHDR, CDR2 SFDVKD, per germline. The chain carries TRBV24-1 and TRBJ2-1; TRBD2 matches 12 bases. This sample comprised peripheral blood, obtained 28 days after the second AZD1222 dose. This clonotype was sampled from an adult who received the AZD1222 COVID-19 vaccine. The CDR3 sequence: CATSDLRTSGIQAQQFF. CDR3 coding DNA: TGTGCCACCAGTGATTTGAGGACTAGCGGGATCCAAGCCCAGCAGTTCTTC.